Listed below are T cell receptor beta chains from one sample, sequenced in a study of T cells in Graves' hyperthyroidism and ophthalmopathy. MiXCR, applied by TCRdb to the multiplex PCR reads, yields one record per CDR3 protein. The table has around 700,000 distinct CDR3 sequences, about a third seen once. The sequenced sample was blood. These receptors were taken from a woman between 40 and 55 years old with Graves' hyperthyroidism. Both conserved end residues are part of each CDR3. The D gene is left open where the match is weak. The size entry is marked missing in some rows and otherwise reads once, few, many or a size class.

J gene: TRBJ2-3; D gene: TRBD2; clone size: .; V gene: TRBV15; CDR3 protein: CATSRGGTSGSTDTQYF; CDR3 DNA: TGTGCCACCAGCAGAGGAGGGACTAGCGGTAGCACAGATACGCAGTATTTT
J gene: TRBJ1-2; D gene: .; clone size: many; V gene: TRBV19; CDR3 protein: CASTDGNGYTF; CDR3 DNA: TGTGCCAGTACCGATGGGAACGGCTACACCTTC
J gene: TRBJ1-5; D gene: .; clone size: few; V gene: TRBV6-6; CDR3 protein: CASGDYSNQPQHF; CDR3 DNA: TGTGCCAGCGGGGATTATAGCAATCAGCCCCAGCATTTT
J gene: TRBJ1-1; D gene: TRBD1; clone size: few; V gene: TRBV20-1; CDR3 protein: CSATGQGNTEAFF; CDR3 DNA: TGCAGTGCTACTGGACAGGGAAACACTGAAGCTTTCTTT
J gene: TRBJ1-1; D gene: .; clone size: few; V gene: TRBV12-3/TRBV12-4; CDR3 protein: CASSLVGGNSEAFF; CDR3 DNA: TGTGCCAGCAGTTTAGTGGGGGGTAACTCTGAAGCTTTCTTT
J gene: TRBJ2-5; D gene: .; clone size: many; V gene: TRBV10-1; CDR3 protein: CASSVGQIGAAQYF; CDR3 DNA: TGCGCCAGCAGTGTAGGGCAGATAGGGGCCGCTCAGTACTTC
J gene: TRBJ2-7; D gene: .; clone size: .; V gene: TRBV7-9; CDR3 protein: CASSFVSVYEQYF; CDR3 DNA: TGTGCCAGCAGCTTTGTGTCGGTGTACGAGCAGTACTTC
J gene: TRBJ1-1; D gene: .; clone size: few; V gene: TRBV5-4; CDR3 protein: CASSYPVGQNTEAFF; CDR3 DNA: TGTGCCAGCAGTTACCCGGTTGGGCAAAACACTGAAGCTTTCTTT
J gene: TRBJ1-3; D gene: .; clone size: .; V gene: TRBV3-1; CDR3 protein: CASRGSSTIYF; CDR3 DNA: TGTGCCAGCCGCGGCTCGAGCACCATATATTTT
J gene: TRBJ1-2; D gene: TRBD1; clone size: many; V gene: TRBV7-9; CDR3 protein: CASSLATGTGGGGYTF; CDR3 DNA: TGTGCCAGCAGCTTAGCGACCGGGACAGGGGGCGGCGGCTACACCTTC
J gene: TRBJ2-7; D gene: .; clone size: few; V gene: TRBV5-1; CDR3 protein: CASGPSQGRIPYEQYF; CDR3 DNA: TGCGCCAGCGGGCCTTCGCAGGGAAGAATTCCCTACGAGCAGTACTTC
J gene: TRBJ2-7; D gene: .; clone size: .; V gene: TRBV15; CDR3 protein: CATSRLAGTHEQYF; CDR3 DNA: TGTGCCACCAGCAGGTTAGCAGGGACCCACGAGCAGTACTTC
J gene: TRBJ2-6; D gene: TRBD1; clone size: many; V gene: TRBV19; CDR3 protein: CASNTGGTGANVLTF; CDR3 DNA: TGTGCCAGCAATACAGGGGGGACTGGGGCCAACGTCCTGACTTTC
J gene: TRBJ1-5; D gene: TRBD1; clone size: .; V gene: TRBV6-1; CDR3 protein: CASSRQGAGWNQPQHF; CDR3 DNA: TGTGCCAGCAGTAGACAGGGGGCCGGTTGGAATCAGCCCCAGCATTTT
J gene: TRBJ2-2; D gene: TRBD1; clone size: few; V gene: TRBV19; CDR3 protein: CASSPLSGQPNTGELFF; CDR3 DNA: TGTGCCAGTAGTCCCCTGTCGGGACAGCCGAACACCGGGGAGCTGTTTTTT
J gene: TRBJ1-4; D gene: .; clone size: many; V gene: TRBV7-8; CDR3 protein: CASRYRTENEKLFF; CDR3 DNA: TGTGCCAGCAGATATCGGACAGAGAATGAAAAACTGTTTTTT
J gene: TRBJ1-6; D gene: .; clone size: few; V gene: TRBV27; CDR3 protein: CASSFRSRVALHF; CDR3 DNA: TGTGCCAGCAGTTTTCGTTCGCGGGTAGCTCTCCACTTT
J gene: TRBJ1-1; D gene: TRBD1; clone size: .; V gene: TRBV7-9; CDR3 protein: CASSLVRGTGSTEAFF; CDR3 DNA: TGTGCCAGCAGCTTAGTTCGGGGGACAGGGTCGACTGAAGCTTTCTTT
J gene: TRBJ2-5; D gene: .; clone size: many; V gene: TRBV10-1; CDR3 protein: CASSESTSRQETQYF; CDR3 DNA: TGCGCCAGCAGTGAGTCGACCAGCAGACAAGAGACCCAGTACTTC
J gene: TRBJ1-5; D gene: TRBD1; clone size: few; V gene: TRBV20-1; CDR3 protein: CSAPRGGSNQPQHF; CDR3 DNA: TGCAGTGCTCCCAGGGGGGGAAGCAATCAGCCCCAGCATTTT
J gene: TRBJ1-2; D gene: .; clone size: many; V gene: TRBV7-6; CDR3 protein: CASSLGGGGGYTF; CDR3 DNA: TGTGCCAGCAGCTTAGGAGGGGGTGGCGGCTACACCTTC
J gene: TRBJ2-5; D gene: TRBD2; clone size: .; V gene: TRBV6-1; CDR3 protein: CASSYGLAGGEETQYF; CDR3 DNA: TGTGCCAGCAGTTACGGCCTAGCGGGGGGCGAAGAGACCCAGTACTTC
J gene: TRBJ2-7; D gene: .; clone size: .; V gene: TRBV28; CDR3 protein: CASTPGSDYEQYF; CDR3 DNA: TGTGCCAGCACCCCAGGGTCGGACTACGAGCAGTACTTC
J gene: TRBJ1-1; D gene: .; clone size: few; V gene: TRBV4-1; CDR3 protein: CASSQVRAGEHEAFF; CDR3 DNA: TGCGCCAGCAGCCAAGTTCGGGCGGGAGAGCATGAAGCTTTCTTT
J gene: TRBJ1-1; D gene: TRBD1; clone size: .; V gene: TRBV20-1; CDR3 protein: CSARGQSYEGAFF; CDR3 DNA: TGCAGTGCCCGGGGACAGTCCTATGAAGGAGCTTTCTTT
J gene: TRBJ1-3; D gene: TRBD1; clone size: few; V gene: TRBV7-9; CDR3 protein: CASRPQGIAGNTIYF; CDR3 DNA: TGTGCCAGCAGACCACAGGGGATTGCTGGAAACACCATATATTTT
J gene: TRBJ1-3; D gene: .; clone size: .; V gene: TRBV10-3; CDR3 protein: CASSEAGRSSGNTIYF; CDR3 DNA: TGTGCCAGCAGTGAAGCCGGCAGGAGCTCTGGAAACACCATATATTTT
J gene: TRBJ1-2; D gene: .; clone size: .; V gene: TRBV7-8; CDR3 protein: CASSQGTFNYGYTF; CDR3 DNA: TGTGCCAGCAGCCAGGGGACATTCAACTATGGCTACACCTTC
J gene: TRBJ2-5; D gene: .; clone size: few; V gene: TRBV7-7; CDR3 protein: CASSLSRRQETQYF; CDR3 DNA: TGTGCTAGCAGCTTATCCAGGCGTCAGGAGACCCAGTACTTC
J gene: TRBJ1-6; D gene: .; clone size: few; V gene: TRBV10-3; CDR3 protein: CAISEKVGRSYNSPLHF; CDR3 DNA: TGTGCCATCAGTGAGAAAGTGGGAAGGTCCTATAATTCACCCCTCCACTTT
J gene: TRBJ1-1; D gene: .; clone size: many; V gene: TRBV7-2; CDR3 protein: CASSLTQLVNTEAFF; CDR3 DNA: TGTGCCAGCAGCTTAACTCAACTCGTGAACACTGAAGCTTTCTTT
J gene: TRBJ2-5; D gene: TRBD2; clone size: many; V gene: TRBV29-1; CDR3 protein: CSVALLAGRQETQYF; CDR3 DNA: TGCAGCGTTGCTTTACTAGCGGGGCGGCAAGAGACCCAGTACTTC
J gene: TRBJ1-1; D gene: .; clone size: few; V gene: TRBV29-1; CDR3 protein: CSVVPGYTEAFF; CDR3 DNA: TGCAGCGTTGTGCCGGGATACACTGAAGCTTTCTTT
J gene: TRBJ2-7; D gene: TRBD1; clone size: many; V gene: TRBV2; CDR3 protein: CASMGQPEYEQYF; CDR3 DNA: TGTGCCAGCATGGGACAGCCGGAATACGAGCAGTACTTC
J gene: TRBJ2-5; D gene: .; clone size: few; V gene: TRBV5-5; CDR3 protein: CASLGWERETQYF; CDR3 DNA: TGTGCCAGTCTGGGGTGGGAGAGAGAGACCCAGTACTTC
J gene: TRBJ1-1; D gene: .; clone size: few; V gene: TRBV6-6; CDR3 protein: CASSIGHLPVLNTEAFF; CDR3 DNA: TGTGCCAGCAGTATTGGACACCTACCAGTCTTGAACACTGAAGCTTTCTTT
J gene: TRBJ1-3; D gene: .; clone size: .; V gene: TRBV19; CDR3 protein: CASWRQGNTIYF; CDR3 DNA: TGTGCCAGTTGGAGACAGGGAAACACCATATATTTT
J gene: TRBJ1-2; D gene: TRBD1; clone size: many; V gene: TRBV29-1; CDR3 protein: CRVWDRGRDYGYTF; CDR3 DNA: TGCAGGGTTTGGGACAGGGGGCGCGACTATGGCTACACCTTC
J gene: TRBJ1-1; D gene: .; clone size: many; V gene: TRBV10-3; CDR3 protein: CAISEEGANTEAFF; CDR3 DNA: TGTGCCATCAGTGAAGAGGGCGCGAACACTGAAGCTTTCTTT
J gene: TRBJ2-7; D gene: .; clone size: .; V gene: TRBV7-9; CDR3 protein: CASSLLGVSYEQYF; CDR3 DNA: TGTGCCAGCAGTCTCCTCGGGGTTTCCTACGAGCAGTACTTC
J gene: TRBJ1-2; D gene: .; clone size: many; V gene: TRBV24-1; CDR3 protein: CATSDAGGGYTF; CDR3 DNA: TGTGCCACCAGTGATGCTGGGGGTGGCTACACCTTC
J gene: TRBJ1-5; D gene: TRBD1; clone size: few; V gene: TRBV6-2/TRBV6-3; CDR3 protein: CASSQPGTGYQPQHF; CDR3 DNA: TGTGCCAGCAGCCAACCCGGGACAGGCTATCAGCCCCAGCATTTT
J gene: TRBJ2-5; D gene: .; clone size: few; V gene: TRBV4-1; CDR3 protein: CASSQDLHRDETQYF; CDR3 DNA: TGCGCCAGCAGCCAAGATCTCCACCGAGACGAGACCCAGTACTTC
J gene: TRBJ2-7; D gene: .; clone size: many; V gene: TRBV20-1; CDR3 protein: CSARVVAGLGYEQYF; CDR3 DNA: TGCAGTGCTAGAGTAGTTGCAGGGTTAGGCTACGAGCAGTACTTC
J gene: TRBJ1-1; D gene: .; clone size: many; V gene: TRBV2; CDR3 protein: CASSEGNTEAFF; CDR3 DNA: TGTGCCAGCAGCGAGGGAAACACTGAAGCTTTCTTT
J gene: TRBJ1-2; D gene: .; clone size: few; V gene: TRBV15; CDR3 protein: CATSSQDRGGYTF; CDR3 DNA: TGTGCCACCAGCAGCCAAGACCGCGGGGGCTACACCTTC
J gene: TRBJ1-2; D gene: .; clone size: .; V gene: TRBV20-1; CDR3 protein: CSAREVGGGTGGYTF; CDR3 DNA: TGCAGTGCTAGAGAGGTCGGTGGGGGAACCGGTGGCTACACCTTC
J gene: TRBJ2-5; D gene: .; clone size: few; V gene: TRBV6-1; CDR3 protein: CASSVSEPLGTQYF; CDR3 DNA: TGTGCCAGCAGTGTGTCTGAGCCCCTCGGGACCCAGTACTTC